This T cell receptor (beta chain) was identified during a study of identifying expanded T cells in peripheral blood (dated by TCRdb to about 2019). About the full investigation: Technical replicates were generated by sequencing separate aliquots of the same genomic DNA pool, and four replicates were compared pairwise. On the study overall, not on this receptor specifically: The authors expected biological variance in healthy repertoires might increase further over much longer intervals such as months to years. Across all healthy-donor time intervals, the beta-binomial model significantly lowered both the number of clones called differentially abundant and the false-positive rate. The binomial model flagged about 1.3 differentially abundant clones between technical replicates but roughly 15 over approximately 2 weeks and 18 to 20 over approximately 4 weeks. For all healthy donors, the variance in clone template counts between two-week samples rose significantly as total template count increased.

This clone was seen once. Its antigen has not been determined. The input lacks base qualities; no much larger clone sits a single base away. During the collection period, no infections or other immune events were recorded for the healthy donors. Healthy-donor blood repertoires served as a training cohort to calibrate time-dependent variance in a beta-binomial model of T-cell clone differential abundance. There were some ten healthy donors in the training cohort, of whom 3 were female and 7 were male. An age range of roughly 29 to 70 years, with an average of about 45 years, was recorded for the donors. Whole blood, obtained from a commercial supplier, was collected from each healthy donor at three time points spaced approximately 13 days apart. Genomic DNA was extracted from unsorted whole blood for immunosequencing. TCRbeta CDR3 regions were profiled with the immunoSEQ Assay using bias-controlled multiplex PCR amplification of genomic DNA. In the paper's pipeline: The absolute abundance of each unique TCRbeta CDR3 region was quantified after sequences were collapsed and filtered. Two models were used to test differential abundance: a binomial model (Fisher-equivalent) and a beta-binomial model that adds time-dependent variance fitted from healthy donors. Clones with fewer than 5 combined templates were excluded, and clones with Benjamini-Hochberg FDR below 0.01 were called differentially abundant. Using the form v = (b*log(k)+a)^2, the beta-binomial variance was modeled as a function of the total template count across the two samples. TCRdb limited this immuneACCESS table to in-frame rearrangements with V and J called. A share of clones is missing; checked studies link under half to unresolved V genes, and the rest is unexplained. The DNA gave D and trimming, while V, J and clone size come from that table. The sample profile shows 100,000 to 150,000 clones; around nine tenths of them were found once. Of the sample, less than 10% is held by the ten largest clones.

Clipping removes 3 bases from V and 3 bases from J, with 2 as the unmatched junction base count. The CDR3 sequence holds 14 residues, the cysteine and phenylalanine included. Here the CDR3 DNA is all that survives: 42 bases in frame from base 1. Reading the germline V gene gives CDR1 KGHSH and CDR2 LQKENI. The source of this sequence is a person between 18 and 69 years old in good health. Source material: blood. The V gene is TRBV18 and the J gene is TRBJ2-5; TRBD2 agrees with 9 junctional bases. The nucleotide sequence is TGTGCCAGCTCACCGCGGGGGGGCAAAGAGACCCAGTACTTC. It specifies CASSPRGGKETQYF.